This T cell receptor (beta chain) derives from a study of T cells in Graves' hyperthyroidism and ophthalmopathy. Exclusion of patients followed from uncontrolled infection, other autoimmune disease, pregnancy or lactation. Clinicians diagnosed patients from clinical symptoms, serum thyroxine and TRAb, thyroid ultrasound and orbital computed tomography. The PBMCs had their origin in more than 9.5 ml of fresh peripheral blood. This clonotype was counted between two and nine times. The CDR3 regions of TCR beta were amplified from RNA transcripts. First-round RT-PCR of the TCR CDR3 relied on the HTBI primer set. TCRdb reanalysed the multiplex PCR reads using MiXCR and keeps one entry per CDR3 protein. Among some 560,000 distinct CDR3 sequences, 15% to 19% were seen once, and the ten largest hold around 7.3%. This receptor was obtained from a woman aged 25 to 45 with Graves' hyperthyroidism. The specimen was blood.

In DNA form, the CDR3 reads TGTGCCAGCAGCCCCAGCCCAAATAGGGTGAAGTTCTTC. Protein sequence: CASSPSPNRVKFF. The V gene is TRBV14, the J gene TRBJ2-1; no definite D call. The CDR3 is 13 residues long. Germline CDR1 reads SGHDN; CDR2 reads FVKESK. V lost 4 bases, J lost 14 bases, and 18 bases lay in between.